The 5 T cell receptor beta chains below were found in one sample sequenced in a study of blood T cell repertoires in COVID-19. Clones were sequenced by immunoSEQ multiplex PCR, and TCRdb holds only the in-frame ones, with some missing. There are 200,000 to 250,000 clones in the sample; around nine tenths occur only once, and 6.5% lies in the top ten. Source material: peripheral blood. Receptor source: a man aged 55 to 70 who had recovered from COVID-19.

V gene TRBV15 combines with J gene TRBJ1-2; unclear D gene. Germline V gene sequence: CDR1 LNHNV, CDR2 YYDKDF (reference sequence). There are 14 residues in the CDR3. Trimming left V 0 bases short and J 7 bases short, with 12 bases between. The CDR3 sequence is CATSRDRVEPGYTF. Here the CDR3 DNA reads TGTGCCACCAGCAGAGATCGAGTCGAGCCTGGCTACACCTTC.

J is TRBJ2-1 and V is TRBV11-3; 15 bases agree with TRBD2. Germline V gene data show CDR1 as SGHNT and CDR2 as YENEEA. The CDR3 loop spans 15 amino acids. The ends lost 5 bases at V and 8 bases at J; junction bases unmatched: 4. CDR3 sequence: CASSPGLAGGHEQFF. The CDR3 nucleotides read TGTGCCAGCAGCCCTGGACTAGCGGGGGGGCATGAGCAGTTCTTC.

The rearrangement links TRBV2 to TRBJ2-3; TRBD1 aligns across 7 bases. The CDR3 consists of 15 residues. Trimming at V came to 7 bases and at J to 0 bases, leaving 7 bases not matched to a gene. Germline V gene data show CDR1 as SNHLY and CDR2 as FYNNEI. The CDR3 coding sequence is TGTGCCAGCAACTCGGGGACAGTGAGCACAGATACGCAGTATTTT. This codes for CASNSGTVSTDTQYF.

In nucleotides, the CDR3 is TGTGCCAGCCGGGGATATGCCTACGAGCAGTACTTC. Protein sequence: CASRGYAYEQYF. The chain employs TRBV28 and TRBJ2-7; D perhaps matches TRBD2 (5 bases). The CDR3 is 12 residues long. With 8 bases removed from V and 2 bases from J, the gap between germline ends came to 10 bases. Germline values: CDR1 MDHEN, CDR2 SYDVKM.

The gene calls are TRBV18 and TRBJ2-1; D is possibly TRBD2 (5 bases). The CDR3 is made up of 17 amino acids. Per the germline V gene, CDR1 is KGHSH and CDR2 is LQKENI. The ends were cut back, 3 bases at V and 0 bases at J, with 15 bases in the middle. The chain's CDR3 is CASSPRLAGGSYNEQFF. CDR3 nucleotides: TGTGCCAGCTCACCTCGTCTTGCCGGAGGCTCCTACAATGAGCAGTTCTTC.